This T cell receptor (beta chain) derives from a study of blood T cell repertoires in COVID-19. Germline assignment: CDR1 GTSNPN and CDR2 SVGIG (reference sequence). This CDR3 region has 15 residues. Trimming stripped 4 bases from V and 1 base from J, with 14 bases between. Source study methods: Nucleated cell number was recorded as an estimate derived from reference gene primer amplification. The assay was immunoSEQ multiplex PCR, and TCRdb's table has in-frame clones only and misses some. Clonal size and the V and J genes are those of that table, whereas D and trimming came from the DNA. The data contain approximately 100,000 clones, more than 90% of them seen just once; the ten biggest clones take up more than 5%.

The chain links TRBV30 to TRBJ2-1; possibly TRBD2 for D (6 bases). The TCR comes from a man in his 70s with acute or convalescent COVID-19. The specimen sequenced was peripheral blood. The DNA for the CDR3 is TGTGCCTGGAATGAGGGGACTCCTTCCTACAATGAGCAGTTCTTC. It specifies CAWNEGTPSYNEQFF.